The clone carrying this T cell receptor beta chain was seen more than once but under ten times. Antigen specificity is unknown. The data were obtained in a study of metastatic and nonmetastatic thyroid tumors. Study information: Repertoires were compared across blood and tumor or nodule tissue from malignant and benign thyroid patients. Findings and limits, study-wide: Malignant thyroid tumors reportedly exceeded benign nodules significantly in TCR beta diversity, with the difference appearing in blood and tumor.

The V gene lost 2 bases and the J gene lost 3 bases, with 11 bases spanning the gap. CDR3 size: 14 residues. Germline V gives CDR1 MNHEY, CDR2 SVGEGT. No treatment had been given to any patient before thyroid surgery. Per the original methods: Built for papillary thyroid cancer, a distant-metastasis classifier drew on CDR3 differences across clinicopathological groups. MiXCR re-clonotyped the PCR reads for TCRdb. The V and J calls come from TCRdb's annotation, not from the publication. The sample has some 8,100 clones, approximately 31% seen once. V usage is TRBV6-2 or TRBV6-3 and J usage is TRBJ2-7, with D possibly TRBD2 on 7 matching bases. The specimen was tumor tissue. The sequence was obtained from a female donor with papillary thyroid cancer or a benign thyroid nodule (not recorded which). Some clones in this sample may be carry-over from other donors' samples. The DNA for the CDR3 is TGTGCCAGCAGTTACCGAGGGGGGGACTACGAGCAGTACTTC. Protein: CASSYRGGDYEQYF.